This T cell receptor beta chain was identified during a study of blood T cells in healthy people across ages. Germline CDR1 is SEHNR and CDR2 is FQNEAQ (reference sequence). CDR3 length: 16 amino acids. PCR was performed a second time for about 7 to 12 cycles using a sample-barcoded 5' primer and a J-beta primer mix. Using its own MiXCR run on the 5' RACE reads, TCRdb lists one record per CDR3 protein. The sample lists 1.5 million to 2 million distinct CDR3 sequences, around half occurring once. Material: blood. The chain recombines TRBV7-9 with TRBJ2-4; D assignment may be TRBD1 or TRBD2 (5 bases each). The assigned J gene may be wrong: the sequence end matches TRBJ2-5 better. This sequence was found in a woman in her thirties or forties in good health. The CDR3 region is CASSPEGSSPQETQYF. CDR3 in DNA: TGTGCCAGCAGCCCCGAGGGGAGTTCCCCCCAAGAGACCCAGTACTTC.